The clone carrying this T cell receptor (beta chain) was seen a single time. Its cognate antigen is unknown. Some clones are missing from TCRdb's copy, which holds only in-frame ones; the method was immunoSEQ multiplex PCR. This table has some 50,000 clones, approximately 86% appearing once. This record comes from a study of T cells in localized non-small cell lung cancer. Points from the study as a whole: Higher blood T cell density went with longer overall survival. Adjacent uninvolved lung tissue had the highest T cell clonality, exceeding tumor. Median detection of top 100 tumor clones in adjacent lung was over 45 clones. As only one tumor region underwent sequencing, heterogeneity remains possible.

The germline V gene encodes CDR1 SGHVS and CDR2 FQNEAQ. The CDR3 is 14 amino acids. The ends were cut back, 7 bases at V and 3 bases at J, with 15 bases in the middle. The chain uses TRBV7-8 and TRBJ1-1, with D perhaps matching TRBD1 (5 bases). This receptor was taken from a female donor with stage II lung adenocarcinoma. The sequences come from PBMCs, collected before any cancer treatment. DNA of the CDR3: TGTGCCAGCACCTCTGGAAGGGGACACACTGAAGCTTTCTTT. Its translation: CASTSGRGHTEAFF.